This TCR beta chain emerged from a study of sequential checkpoint blockade in melanoma. Study at large: TCRβ was sequenced from DNA of 91 pretreatment tumors. Matched biopsies came pretreatment and at week 13 for 20 to 25 patients.

The treatment here: randomized to nivolumab then ipilimumab (arm A) or the reverse (arm B). The method was immunoSEQ multiplex PCR; TCRdb's version includes in-frame clones alone and lacks a portion of them. The table has roughly 18,000 clones, less than 30% seen once; the top ten hold about 7.8%. Germline assignment: CDR1 LGHNT and CDR2 FRNRAP. Losses at the gene ends were 3 bases for V and 8 bases for J; bases not matched to a gene: 6. The CDR3 totals 13 residues. The receptor was isolated from a human donor with melanoma. The sample in question was tumor tissue (inferred from file names), obtained from a patient given nivolumab and ipilimumab in sequence. The chain employs TRBV12-5 and TRBJ1-2; 7 positions match TRBD1. The CDR3 nucleotides read TGTGCTAGTGGTTTTCCCGGGACAGAAGGCTACACCTTC. Translation gives CASGFPGTEGYTF.